Following are 30 T cell receptor beta chains from one sample sequenced in a study of graft-versus-host responses after intestinal transplantation. Sequencing used immunoSEQ multiplex PCR; TCRdb keeps in-frame clones, though not all of them. In the table there are some 130,000 clones, 90% to 95% of which are singletons. The antigens of these receptors remain unknown. The sample consisted of unstimulated CD4+ T cells sorted from spleen or lymph node cells, taken before intestinal transplant. The source is a human donor who received an intestinal transplant.

In this sample, this clone turned up once. The chain carries TRBV2 and TRBJ2-1, with D perhaps TRBD2 (6 bases). The ends were cut back, 4 bases at V and 7 bases at J, with 11 bases in the middle. Germline CDR1 reads SNHLY; CDR2 reads FYNNEI. The CDR3 covers 13 residues. The CDR3 DNA reads TGTGCCAGCAGTGGTGGAGGGAGAAATGAGCAGTTCTTC. Translation gives CASSGGGRNEQFF.

The chain has TRBV10-3 and TRBJ1-5, with D possibly TRBD1 on 6 matching bases. CDR3 length equals 16 residues. Trimming removed 6 bases at V and 4 bases at J, with 19 bases between. The germline V gene has CDR1 ENHRY and CDR2 SYGVKD. The CDR3 sequence is CAISPGAGTPNQPQHF. The DNA for the CDR3 is TGTGCCATCAGCCCGGGCGCCGGGACACCGAATCAGCCCCAGCATTTT.

A single count supports this clone. This sequence joins TRBV29-1 and TRBJ2-2, with D unresolved. This CDR3 has 14 residues. The V gene lost 5 bases and the J gene lost 4 bases, with 14 bases spanning the gap. Germline CDR1 and CDR2: SQVTM and ANQGSEA. CDR3 coding DNA: TGCAGCGTTCCCGTGGGCGGTAGCACCGGGGAGCTGTTTTTT. It is translated as CSVPVGGSTGELFF.

This clone turned up a few times. One end of the junction varies from germline; a read error may be responsible. The J gene is TRBJ2-7, the V gene TRBV18; 8 bases align to TRBD2. CDR1 and CDR2 from the germline V gene are KGHSH and LQKENI. The CDR3 totals 15 residues. The CDR3 loop is CASSPREGLSYEQYF. The CDR3 nucleotides are TGTGCCAGCTCTCCACGGGAGGGCCTATCCTACGAGCAGTACTTC. The complete variable domain, with remaining parts taken from reference TRBV18 and TRBJ2-7, reads NAGVMQNPRHLVRRRGQEARLRCSPMKGHSHVYWYRQLPEEGLKFMVYLQKENIIDESGMPKERFSAEFPKEGPSILRIQQVVRGDSAAYFCASSPREGLSYEQYFGPGTRLTVT.

The J gene is TRBJ1-1, the V gene TRBV5-1; D not resolved. The length of the CDR3 is 14 residues. Germline CDR1 reads SGHRS; CDR2 reads YFSETQ. V lost 2 bases and J lost 0, with 8 bases in between. CDR3 residues: CASSLVGMNTEAFF. The CDR3 DNA reads as TGCGCCAGCAGCTTAGTGGGGATGAACACTGAAGCTTTCTTT.

This chain connects TRBV12-5 to TRBJ2-1; 8 bases agree with TRBD2. Germline lookup yields CDR1 LGHNT and CDR2 FRNRAP. The CDR3 has 19 amino acids. The V gene end was trimmed by 6 bases and the J gene end by 0 bases; junction bases not matched to a gene: 16. The CDR3 sequence is CASGYTPTSARGSYNEQFF. The CDR3 nucleotides read TGTGCTAGTGGGTATACTCCGACTAGCGCTCGAGGCTCCTACAATGAGCAGTTCTTC. Filled out from reference TRBV12-5 and TRBJ2-1, the complete variable domain reads DARVTQTPRHKVTEMGQEVTMRCQPILGHNTVFWYRQTMMQGLELLAYFRNRAPLDDSGMPKDRFSAEMPDATLATLKIQPSEPRDSAVYFCASGYTPTSARGSYNEQFFGPGTRLTVL.

J is TRBJ2-5 and V is TRBV6-6, with D uncertain. The CDR3 contains 12 residues. The germline V gene encodes CDR1 MNHNY and CDR2 SVGAGI (reference sequence). Trimming took off 0 bases at V and 5 bases at J, with 4 bases between the two ends. In DNA, the CDR3 is TGTGCCAGCAGTTACTCATGGGAGACCCAGTACTTC. Translated, it gives CASSYSWETQYF.

The chain combines TRBV14 with TRBJ1-1, with D possibly matching TRBD1 (6 bases). Germline V lookup: CDR1 SGHDN, CDR2 FVKESK. This CDR3 has 15 residues. Between the trimmed V and J ends, which lost 6 bases and 0 bases, there was a span of 14 bases. The CDR3 region has the DNA TGTGCCAGCAGGGGCAGGGGTGGGCTGAACACTGAAGCTTTCTTT. It is translated as CASRGRGGLNTEAFF.

This clone was seen a single time. The J gene is TRBJ2-7, the V gene TRBV25-1; 8 bases align to TRBD1. This CDR3 has 15 residues. V lost 1 base, J lost 2 bases, and 4 bases stayed unmatched. CDR1 is MGHDK and CDR2 is SYGVNS in the germline V gene. CDR3 DNA: TGTGCCAGCAGTGAATTGGCAGGGGGCGCCTACGAGCAGTACTTC. It translates to CASSELAGGAYEQYF.

CDR3 in amino acids: CASSGGREFSYEQYF. For the CDR3, the DNA is TGTGCCAGCAGTGGCGGGCGGGAATTCTCCTACGAGCAGTACTTC. The rearrangement uses TRBV2 and TRBJ2-7; maybe TRBD2 (6 bases). Per the germline V gene, CDR1 is SNHLY and CDR2 is FYNNEI. This CDR3 is built from 15 residues. V lost 4 bases and J lost 0, with 13 bases in between.

This chain joins TRBV19 and TRBJ1-5; TRBD1 might be the D (5 bases). Germline assignment: CDR1 LNHDA and CDR2 SQIVND (reference sequence). The V end was cut by 2 bases, the J end by 1 base, with 6 bases between. This CDR3 is built from 14 residues. The CDR3 protein is CASSIRDSNQPQHF. CDR3 DNA: TGTGCCAGTAGTATAAGGGACAGCAATCAGCCCCAGCATTTT.

CDR3 DNA sequence: TGTGCCAGCTCACCACCGAGTCGCTACAATGAGCAGTTCTTC. Protein product: CASSPPSRYNEQFF. The chain uses TRBV18 and TRBJ2-1; D ambiguous. The CDR3 spans 14 residues. V was shortened by 0 bases and J by 3 bases, with 6 bases between the two germline ends. Germline V gene lookup returns CDR1 KGHSH and CDR2 LQKENI.

V is TRBV5-4 and J is TRBJ2-7, with D perhaps assigned TRBD1 or TRBD2 (5 bases each). Trimming left V 4 bases short and J 0 bases short, with 14 bases between. This CDR3 region has 15 residues. Per the germline V gene, CDR1 is SGHNT and CDR2 is YYREEE (reference sequence). CDR3 nucleotides: TGTGCCAGCAGCCCCCCTGAGGGGAGCTCCTACGAGCAGTACTTC. Residues: CASSPPEGSSYEQYF.

V and J are TRBV4-2 and TRBJ2-1; possibly TRBD2 for D (5 bases). Germline V lookup: CDR1 LGHNA, CDR2 YNFKEQ. Between the trimmed V and J ends, which lost 1 base and 2 bases, there was a span of 18 bases. The CDR3 runs to 18 residues. This CDR3 is CASSQAPSRAVPYNEQFF. The CDR3 nucleotides are TGTGCCAGCAGCCAAGCTCCCTCAAGAGCGGTACCCTACAATGAGCAGTTCTTC.

The chain joins TRBV5-4 to TRBJ1-1; 8 positions agree with TRBD1. The CDR3 extends over 15 amino acids. The J segment lost 4 bases and the V segment lost 0 bases, leaving 5 bases of the junction unmatched. The germline gives CDR1 SGHNT, CDR2 YYREEE (reference sequence). DNA for the CDR3: TGTGCCAGCAGCTTGGCAGGGGGCGCAGGCACTGAAGCTTTCTTT. Protein product: CASSLAGGAGTEAFF.

This clone was observed a few times. The chain uses TRBV5-1 and TRBJ2-1; weak D call: TRBD2 (5 bases). Germline assignment: CDR1 SGHRS and CDR2 YFSETQ. V lost 4 bases, J lost 4 bases, and 9 bases lay in between. The CDR3 runs 13 residues. CDR3: CASSIPGYNEQFF. Written as DNA, the CDR3 is TGCGCCAGCAGCATCCCGGGGTACAATGAGCAGTTCTTC.

V and J are TRBV27 and TRBJ1-5; no firm D call. The germline V and J ends were trimmed by 2 bases and 3 bases, with 14 bases remaining between them. Germline V CDR1 and CDR2: MNHEY, SMNVEV (reference sequence). CDR3 length: 16 amino acids. CDR3: CASSLEGPHLNQPQHF. In DNA, the CDR3 is TGTGCCAGCAGTTTAGAAGGGCCTCATCTCAATCAGCCCCAGCATTTT.

The rearrangement uses TRBV5-1 and TRBJ1-2; TRBD1 aligns across 9 bases. In germline, CDR1 is SGHRS, CDR2 YFSETQ. Germline trimming cut 0 bases from V and 4 bases from J; bases unmatched to any gene: 4. The CDR3 is 15 residues long. The CDR3 DNA sequence: TGCGCCAGCAGCTTGGGCGGGACAGGGACCTATGGCTACACCTTC. Translating gives CASSLGGTGTYGYTF.

V is TRBV9 and J is TRBJ2-2, with TRBD2 identical over 8 bases. V lost 2 bases, J lost 2 bases, and 2 bases stayed unmatched. The germline V gene encodes CDR1 SGDLS and CDR2 YYNGEE. CDR3 length: 15 amino acids. The DNA of the CDR3 is TGTGCCAGCAGCGTCAGCGGGAGTAACACCGGGGAGCTGTTTTTT. Its protein is CASSVSGSNTGELFF.

V and J are TRBV7-2 and TRBJ2-2; unclear D gene. Trimming removed 2 bases from V and 2 bases from J, with 12 bases in between. CDR1 SGHTA and CDR2 FQGNSA come from the germline V gene. The CDR3 covers 16 residues. The CDR3 sequence is CASSLNGQINTGELFF. In nucleotides, the CDR3 is TGTGCCAGCAGCTTAAACGGGCAAATTAACACCGGGGAGCTGTTTTTT. Combining the CDR3 with reference TRBV7-2 and TRBJ2-2 gives the whole variable domain GAGVSQSPSNKVTEKGKDVELRCDPISGHTALYWYRQSLGQGLEFLIYFQGNSAPDKSGLPSDRFSAERTGGSVSTLTIQRTQQEDSAVYLCASSLNGQINTGELFFGEGSRLTVL.

V usage is TRBV5-1 and J usage is TRBJ2-7; 10 bases line up with TRBD2. Germline trimming cut 2 bases from V and 4 bases from J; bases unmatched to any gene: 6. Per germline, CDR1 SGHRS and CDR2 YFSETQ. The CDR3 is 15 amino acids. CDR3 loop: CASSFREREGYEQYF. The CDR3 nucleotides are TGCGCCAGCAGCTTTCGGGAGCGGGAGGGGTACGAGCAGTACTTC.

V and J are TRBV10-2 and TRBJ1-3; D not resolved. V lost 3 bases and J lost 0, with 9 bases in between. The CDR3 has 15 amino acids. From germline, CDR1 is WSHSY and CDR2 SAAADI. In nucleotides, the CDR3 is TGCGCCAGCAGTGATTGGTCCATCTCTGGAAACACCATATATTTT. It encodes CASSDWSISGNTIYF.

The V call is TRBV5-6, the J call TRBJ1-5; unclear D gene. CDR1 is SGHDT, CDR2 YYEEEE, per germline. Trimming left V 1 base short and J 1 base short, with 12 bases between. The CDR3 has 16 residues. The CDR3 DNA sequence: TGTGCCAGCAGCTTGCGTCGGGGATTAAGCAATCAGCCCCAGCATTTT. Residues: CASSLRRGLSNQPQHF.

This chain connects TRBV2 to TRBJ2-7, with D perhaps matching TRBD2 (6 bases). CDR3 length equals 15 residues. Trimming pared 7 bases from V and 2 bases from J, leaving 18 bases between. Germline V gene lookup returns CDR1 SNHLY and CDR2 FYNNEI. The CDR3 loop is CASILLGTAPYEQYF. CDR3 coding DNA: TGTGCCAGCATTCTCCTAGGGACTGCCCCCTACGAGCAGTACTTC.

The rearrangement uses TRBV7-3 and TRBJ2-1, with 8 nucleotides matching TRBD2. Germline CDR1 SGHTA, CDR2 FQGTGA. The CDR3 covers 18 residues. V lost 5 bases, J lost 0 bases, and 12 bases stayed unmatched. The CDR3 loop reads CASSPRGGGTSSYNEQFF. In DNA form, the CDR3 reads TGTGCCAGCAGCCCCCGGGGGGGCGGGACCAGCTCCTACAATGAGCAGTTCTTC.

The gene calls are TRBV18 and TRBJ1-3; 9 bases map to TRBD1. Germline V CDR1 and CDR2: KGHSH, LQKENI. J lost 1 base, V lost 0 bases, and 7 bases had no gene match. This CDR3 has 18 residues. The CDR3 DNA follows: TGTGCCAGCTCACCACCCCTAGGGACAGGGATATCTGGAAACACCATATATTTT. Protein: CASSPPLGTGISGNTIYF.

This chain connects TRBV30 to TRBJ1-1; 7 nucleotides agree with TRBD1. Per germline, CDR1 GTSNPN and CDR2 SVGIG (reference sequence). The CDR3 has 15 residues. With V trimmed by 3 bases and J by 6 bases, 13 bases remained unmatched. In DNA form, the CDR3 reads TGTGCCTGGAGGGCGGACAGGCTGAAGTTCGCTGAAGCTTTCTTT. Its translation: CAWRADRLKFAEAFF.

The sample holds a few counts of this clone. This CDR3 is CASTRLGQGYEQYF. CDR3 nucleotides: TGTGCCAGCACCAGGCTCGGGCAGGGCTACGAGCAGTACTTC. V and J are TRBV28 and TRBJ2-7; a possible D gene is TRBD1 (5 bases). Per germline, CDR1 MDHEN and CDR2 SYDVKM. V lost 7 bases, J lost 3 bases, and 16 bases lay in between. The CDR3 is made up of 14 amino acids.

The chain has TRBV2 and TRBJ1-5; 10 bases are a match to TRBD1. The CDR3 sequence is 16 residues long. V dropped 6 bases and J dropped 4; count of bases not matched to a gene: 9. Germline-derived CDR1 and CDR2 are SNHLY and FYNNEI. The DNA for the CDR3 is TGTGCCAGCAGCCCCCCGGGACAGGGGAGGAATCAGCCCCAGCATTTT. The encoded protein is CASSPPGQGRNQPQHF. Supplemented by reference TRBV2 and TRBJ1-5, the full variable domain reads EPEVTQTPSHQVTQMGQEVILRCVPISNHLYFYWYRQILGQKVEFLVSFYNNEISEKSEIFDDQFSVERPDGSNFTLKIRSTKLEDSAMYFCASSPPGQGRNQPQHFGDGTRLSIL.

In its sample, this clone was seen once. The chain recombines TRBV6-4 with TRBJ1-5, with a tentative D call TRBD1 (5 bases). CDR3 size: 15 residues. Germline V lookup: CDR1 MRHNA, CDR2 SNTAGT. The V end was cut by 0 bases, the J end by 5 bases, with 11 bases between. The DNA for the CDR3 is TGTGCCAGCAGTGACTCCTCCGGGGGGGATCAGCCCCAGCATTTT. As protein: CASSDSSGGDQPQHF.